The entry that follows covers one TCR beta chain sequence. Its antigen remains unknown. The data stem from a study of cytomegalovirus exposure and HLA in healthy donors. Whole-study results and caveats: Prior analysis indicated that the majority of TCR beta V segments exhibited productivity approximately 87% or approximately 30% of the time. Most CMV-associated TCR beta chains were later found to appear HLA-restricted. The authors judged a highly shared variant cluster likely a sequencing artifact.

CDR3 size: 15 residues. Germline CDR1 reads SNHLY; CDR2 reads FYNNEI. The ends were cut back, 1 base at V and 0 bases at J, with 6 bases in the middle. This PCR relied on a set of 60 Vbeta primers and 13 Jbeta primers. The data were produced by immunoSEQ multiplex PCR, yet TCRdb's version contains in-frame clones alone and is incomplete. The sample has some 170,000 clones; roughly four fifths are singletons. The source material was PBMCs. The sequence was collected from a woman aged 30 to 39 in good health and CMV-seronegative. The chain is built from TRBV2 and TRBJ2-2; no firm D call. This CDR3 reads CASSEDYANTGELFF. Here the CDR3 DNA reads TGTGCCAGCAGTGAAGACTACGCGAACACCGGGGAGCTGTTTTTT.